This T cell receptor beta chain was retrieved from a study of shared clonotypes between healthy human individuals. Background on the study: The study used three CD4 naive, three CD4 memory, two CD8 naive and one CD8 memory plate per donor. Study outcomes and limitations: An expected dependence of interdonor clonotype sharing on sequencing depth was noted.

Over several immunoSEQ plates, each subset's genomic DNA was distributed in even portions. Sequencing was performed with immunoSEQ multiplex PCR; in TCRdb, only in-frame clones are kept and a portion is missing. Of roughly 2,000,000 clones listed, 93% are singletons. This clone has only one observation. What it recognizes is unknown. The CDR3 covers 16 residues. V gave up 3 bases and J gave up 1 base; unmatched junction bases: 9. The germline gives CDR1 SGDLS, CDR2 YYNGEE. The naive CD8 population came from CD45RO-negative cells selected for CCR7, without terminally differentiated effector memory CD45RA+ cells.

This clonotype was sampled from a man aged 18 to 35 in good health. Some clones in this sample may be carry-over from other donors' samples. The gene calls are TRBV9 and TRBJ2-7, with 8 nucleotides matching TRBD1. Sequencing was done on a sample of naive CD8+ T cells from PBMCs. CDR3 region: CASSATDRASSYEQYF. As DNA, the CDR3 is TGTGCCAGCAGCGCCACGGACAGGGCTTCTTCCTACGAGCAGTACTTC.